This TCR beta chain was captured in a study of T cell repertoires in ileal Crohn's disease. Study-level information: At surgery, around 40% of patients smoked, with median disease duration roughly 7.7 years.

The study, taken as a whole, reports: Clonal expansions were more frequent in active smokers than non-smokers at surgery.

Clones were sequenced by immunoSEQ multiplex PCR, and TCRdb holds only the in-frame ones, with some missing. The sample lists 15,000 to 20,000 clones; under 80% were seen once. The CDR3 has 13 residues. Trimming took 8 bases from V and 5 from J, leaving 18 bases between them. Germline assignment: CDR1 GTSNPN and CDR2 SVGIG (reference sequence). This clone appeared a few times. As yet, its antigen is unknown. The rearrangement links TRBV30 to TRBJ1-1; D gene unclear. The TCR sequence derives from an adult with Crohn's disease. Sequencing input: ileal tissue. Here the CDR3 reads CAGDKTGGTEAFF. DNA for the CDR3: TGTGCCGGAGATAAGACTGGCGGAACTGAAGCTTTCTTT.